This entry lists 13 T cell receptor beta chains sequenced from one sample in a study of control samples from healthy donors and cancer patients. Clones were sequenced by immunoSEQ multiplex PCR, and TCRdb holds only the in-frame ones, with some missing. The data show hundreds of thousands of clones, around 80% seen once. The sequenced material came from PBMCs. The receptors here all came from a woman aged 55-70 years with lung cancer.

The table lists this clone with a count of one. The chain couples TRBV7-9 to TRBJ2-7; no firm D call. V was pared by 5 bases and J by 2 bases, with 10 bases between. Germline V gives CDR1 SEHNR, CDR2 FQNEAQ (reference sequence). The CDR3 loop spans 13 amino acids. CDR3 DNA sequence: TGTGCCAGCAGCGCCGGACCCCCCTACGAGCAGTACTTC. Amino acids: CASSAGPPYEQYF.

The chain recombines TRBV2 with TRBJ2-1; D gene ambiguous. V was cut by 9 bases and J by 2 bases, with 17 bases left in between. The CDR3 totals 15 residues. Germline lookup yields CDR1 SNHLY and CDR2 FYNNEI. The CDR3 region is CASRPRAGPYNEQFF. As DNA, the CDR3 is TGTGCCAGTAGACCTCGGGCCGGTCCCTACAATGAGCAGTTCTTC. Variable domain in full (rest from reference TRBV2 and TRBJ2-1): EPEVTQTPSHQVTQMGQEVILRCVPISNHLYFYWYRQILGQKVEFLVSFYNNEISEKSEIFDDQFSVERPDGSNFTLKIRSTKLEDSAMYFCASRPRAGPYNEQFFGPGTRLTVL.

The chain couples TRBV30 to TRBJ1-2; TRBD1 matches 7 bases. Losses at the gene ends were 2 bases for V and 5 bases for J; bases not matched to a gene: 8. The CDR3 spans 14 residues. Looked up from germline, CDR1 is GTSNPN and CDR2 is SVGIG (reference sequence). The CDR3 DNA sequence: TGTGCCTGGAGTCGGGGGCAGGGGGGTTATGGCTACACCTTC. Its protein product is CAWSRGQGGYGYTF.

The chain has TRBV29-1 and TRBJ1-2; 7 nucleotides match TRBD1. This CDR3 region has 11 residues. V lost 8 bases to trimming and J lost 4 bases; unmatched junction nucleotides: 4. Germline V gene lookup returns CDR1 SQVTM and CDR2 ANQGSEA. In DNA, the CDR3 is TGCAGCATCGGGACAGCCTATGGCTACACCTTC. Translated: CSIGTAYGYTF.

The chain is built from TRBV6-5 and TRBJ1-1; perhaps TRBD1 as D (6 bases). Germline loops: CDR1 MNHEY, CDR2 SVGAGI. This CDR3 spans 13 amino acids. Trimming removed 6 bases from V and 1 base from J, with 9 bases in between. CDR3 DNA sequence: TGTGCCAGCAGCCAGGGGACGAACACTGAAGCTTTCTTT. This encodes CASSQGTNTEAFF.

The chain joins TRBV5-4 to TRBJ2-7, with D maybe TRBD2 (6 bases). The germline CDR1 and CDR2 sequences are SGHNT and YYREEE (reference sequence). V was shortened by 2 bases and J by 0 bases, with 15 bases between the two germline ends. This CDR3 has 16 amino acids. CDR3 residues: CASSFGRTTGSYEQYF. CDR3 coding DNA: TGTGCCAGCAGCTTCGGACGGACTACGGGCTCCTACGAGCAGTACTTC.

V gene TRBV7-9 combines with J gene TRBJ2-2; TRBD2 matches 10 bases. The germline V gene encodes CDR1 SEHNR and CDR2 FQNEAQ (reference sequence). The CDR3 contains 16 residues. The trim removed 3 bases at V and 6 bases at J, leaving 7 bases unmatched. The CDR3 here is CASSLASGSMAGELFF. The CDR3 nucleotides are TGTGCCAGCAGCTTGGCTAGCGGGAGTATGGCCGGGGAGCTGTTTTTT.

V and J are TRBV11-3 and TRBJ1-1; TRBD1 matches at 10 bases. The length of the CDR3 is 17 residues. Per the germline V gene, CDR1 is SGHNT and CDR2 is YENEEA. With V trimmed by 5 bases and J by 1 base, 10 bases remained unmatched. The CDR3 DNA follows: TGTGCCAGCAGCCCCCCCGGGACAGGGGCGAGGAACACTGAAGCTTTCTTT. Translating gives CASSPPGTGARNTEAFF. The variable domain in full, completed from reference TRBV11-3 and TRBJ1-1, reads EAGVVQSPRYKIIEKKQPVAFWCNPISGHNTLYWYLQNLGQGPELLIRYENEEAVDDSQLPKDRFSAERLKGVDSTLKIQPAELGDSAVYLCASSPPGTGARNTEAFFGQGTRLTVV.

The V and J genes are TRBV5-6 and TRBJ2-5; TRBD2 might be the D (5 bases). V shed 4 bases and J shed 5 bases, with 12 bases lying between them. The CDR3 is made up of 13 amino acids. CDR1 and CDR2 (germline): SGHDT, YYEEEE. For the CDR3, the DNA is TGTGCCAGCAGCCGCCGGGGAACGGAGACCCAGTACTTC. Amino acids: CASSRRGTETQYF.

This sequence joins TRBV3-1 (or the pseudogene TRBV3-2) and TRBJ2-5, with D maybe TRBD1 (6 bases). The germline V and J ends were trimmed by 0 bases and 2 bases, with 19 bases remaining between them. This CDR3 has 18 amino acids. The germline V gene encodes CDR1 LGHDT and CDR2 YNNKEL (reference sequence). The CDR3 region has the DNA TGTGCCAGCAGCCAAGAACCTTGGACAGCGTCTTATCAAGAGACCCAGTACTTC. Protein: CASSQEPWTASYQETQYF.

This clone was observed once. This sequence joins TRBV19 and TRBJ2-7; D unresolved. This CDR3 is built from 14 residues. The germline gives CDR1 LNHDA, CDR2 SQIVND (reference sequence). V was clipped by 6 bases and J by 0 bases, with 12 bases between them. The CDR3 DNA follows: TGTGCCAGTAGAAGAGATACGAGCTCCTACGAGCAGTACTTC. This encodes CASRRDTSSYEQYF.

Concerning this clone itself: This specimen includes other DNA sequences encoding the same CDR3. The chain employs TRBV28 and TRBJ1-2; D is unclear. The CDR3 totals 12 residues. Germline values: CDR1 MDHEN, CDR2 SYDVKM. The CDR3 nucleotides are TGTGCGCGATGGGATCGGGTCTATGGCTACACCTTC. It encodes CARWDRVYGYTF.

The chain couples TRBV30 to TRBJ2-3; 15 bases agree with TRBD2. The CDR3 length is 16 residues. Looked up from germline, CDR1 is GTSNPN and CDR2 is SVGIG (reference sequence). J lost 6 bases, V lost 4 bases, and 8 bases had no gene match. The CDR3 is CAWTTGLAGGPDTQYF. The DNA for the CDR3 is TGTGCCTGGACCACCGGACTAGCGGGAGGGCCCGATACGCAGTATTTT.